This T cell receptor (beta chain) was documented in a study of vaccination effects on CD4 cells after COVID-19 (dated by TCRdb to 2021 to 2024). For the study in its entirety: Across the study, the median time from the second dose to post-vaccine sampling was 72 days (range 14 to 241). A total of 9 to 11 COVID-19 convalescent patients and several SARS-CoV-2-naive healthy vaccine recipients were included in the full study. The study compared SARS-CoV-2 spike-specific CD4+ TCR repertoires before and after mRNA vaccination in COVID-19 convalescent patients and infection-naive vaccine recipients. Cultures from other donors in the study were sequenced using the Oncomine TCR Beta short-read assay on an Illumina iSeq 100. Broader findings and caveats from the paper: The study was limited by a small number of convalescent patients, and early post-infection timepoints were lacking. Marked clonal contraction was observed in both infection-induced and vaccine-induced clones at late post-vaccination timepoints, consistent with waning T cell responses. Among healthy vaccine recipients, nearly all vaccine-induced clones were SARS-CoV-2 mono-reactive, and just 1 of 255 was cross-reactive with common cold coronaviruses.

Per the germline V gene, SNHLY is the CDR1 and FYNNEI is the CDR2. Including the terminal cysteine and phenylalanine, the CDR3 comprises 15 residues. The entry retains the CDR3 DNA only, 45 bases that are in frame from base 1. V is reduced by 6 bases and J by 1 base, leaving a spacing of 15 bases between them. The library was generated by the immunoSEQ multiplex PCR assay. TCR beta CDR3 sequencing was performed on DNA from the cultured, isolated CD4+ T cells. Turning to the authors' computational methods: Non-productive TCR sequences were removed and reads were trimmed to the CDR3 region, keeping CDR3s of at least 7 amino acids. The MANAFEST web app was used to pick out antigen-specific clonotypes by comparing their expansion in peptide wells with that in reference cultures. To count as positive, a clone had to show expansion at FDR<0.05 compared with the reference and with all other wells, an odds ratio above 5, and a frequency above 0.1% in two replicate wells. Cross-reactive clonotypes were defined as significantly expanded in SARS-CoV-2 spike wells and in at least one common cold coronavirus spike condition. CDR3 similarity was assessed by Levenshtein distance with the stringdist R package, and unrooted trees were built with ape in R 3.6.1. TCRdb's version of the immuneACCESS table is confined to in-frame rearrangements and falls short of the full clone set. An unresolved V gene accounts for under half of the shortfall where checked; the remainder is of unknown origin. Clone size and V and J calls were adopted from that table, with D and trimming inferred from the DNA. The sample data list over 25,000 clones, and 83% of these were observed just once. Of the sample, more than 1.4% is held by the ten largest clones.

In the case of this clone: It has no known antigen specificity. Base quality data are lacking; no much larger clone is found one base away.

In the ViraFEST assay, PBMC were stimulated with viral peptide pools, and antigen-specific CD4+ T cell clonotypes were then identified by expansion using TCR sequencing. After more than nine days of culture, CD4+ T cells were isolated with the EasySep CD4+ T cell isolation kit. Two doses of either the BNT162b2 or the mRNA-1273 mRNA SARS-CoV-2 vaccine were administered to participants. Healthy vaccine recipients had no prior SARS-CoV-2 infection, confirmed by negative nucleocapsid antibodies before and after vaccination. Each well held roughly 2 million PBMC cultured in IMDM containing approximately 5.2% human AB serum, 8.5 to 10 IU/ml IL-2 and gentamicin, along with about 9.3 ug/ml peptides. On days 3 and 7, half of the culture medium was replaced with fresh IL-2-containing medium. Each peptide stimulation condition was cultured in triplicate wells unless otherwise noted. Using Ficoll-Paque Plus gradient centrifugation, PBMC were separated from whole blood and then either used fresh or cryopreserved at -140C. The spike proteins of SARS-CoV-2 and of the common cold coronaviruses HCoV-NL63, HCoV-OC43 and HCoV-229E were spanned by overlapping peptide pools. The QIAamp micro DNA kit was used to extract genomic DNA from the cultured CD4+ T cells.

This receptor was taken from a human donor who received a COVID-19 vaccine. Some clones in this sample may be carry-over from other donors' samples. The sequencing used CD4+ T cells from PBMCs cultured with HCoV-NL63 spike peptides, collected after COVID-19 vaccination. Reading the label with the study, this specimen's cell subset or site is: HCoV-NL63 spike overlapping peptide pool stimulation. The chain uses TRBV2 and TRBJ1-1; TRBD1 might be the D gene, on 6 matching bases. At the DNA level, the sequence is TGTGCCAGCAGGCCGTCCAGGACAGAGAACACTGAAGCTTTCTTT. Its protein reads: CASRPSRTENTEAFF.